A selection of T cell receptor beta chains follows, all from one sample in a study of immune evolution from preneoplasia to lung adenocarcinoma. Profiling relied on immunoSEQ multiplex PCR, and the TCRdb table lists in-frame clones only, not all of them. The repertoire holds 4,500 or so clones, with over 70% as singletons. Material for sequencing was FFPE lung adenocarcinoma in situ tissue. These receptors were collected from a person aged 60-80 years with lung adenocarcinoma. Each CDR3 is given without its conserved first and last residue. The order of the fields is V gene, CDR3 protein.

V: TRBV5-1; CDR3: ASSLAGTGELF
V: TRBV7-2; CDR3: ASSADKTGSFVEMLEAF
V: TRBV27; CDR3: ASRPRTERGQPQH
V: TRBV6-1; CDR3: ASSEAGSNSPLH
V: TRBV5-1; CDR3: ASSLRDRRGVNTDTQY
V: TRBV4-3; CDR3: ASSQDPRGWEAF
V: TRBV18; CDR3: ASSPRQDNTEAF
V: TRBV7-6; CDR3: ASSPQRHYEQY
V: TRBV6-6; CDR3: ASSYTGGGTEAF
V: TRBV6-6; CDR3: ASSYPSGGAPDTQY
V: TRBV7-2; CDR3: ASSPYRVFLGYT
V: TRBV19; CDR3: ASRGTVQETQY
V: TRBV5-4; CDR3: ASSIQYYGYT
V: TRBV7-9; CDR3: ASSFLGEQY
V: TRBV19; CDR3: ASSRNTEAF
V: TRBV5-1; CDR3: ASSLNTGGSGNTIY
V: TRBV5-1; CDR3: ASSLGTSSGNTIY
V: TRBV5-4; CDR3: ASTPPLANEKLF
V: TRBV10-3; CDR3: AISDRGVEYNSPLH
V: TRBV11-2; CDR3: ASSPSRDRESGNTIY
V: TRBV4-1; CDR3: ASSQSRALEQF
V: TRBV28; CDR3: ASSLGGLHQPQH
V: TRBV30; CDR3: AQYRGVTEAF
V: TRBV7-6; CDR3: ASSLAAVWGNTIY
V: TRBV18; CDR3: ASSPRGKNTEAF
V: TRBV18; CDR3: ASSPTENTEAF
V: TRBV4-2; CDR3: ASSQEWGYEQY
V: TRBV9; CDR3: ASSVYGGQETQY
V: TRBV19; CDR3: ASSILYFNTEAF
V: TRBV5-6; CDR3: ASSFNGNEQF
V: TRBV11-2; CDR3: ASSPAGQAYEQY
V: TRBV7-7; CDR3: ASSLDGGFEQF
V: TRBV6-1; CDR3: ASSRGGERTEAF
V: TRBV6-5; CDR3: ASSENQGREQY
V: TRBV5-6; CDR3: ASSLGHAVYGYT
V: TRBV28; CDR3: ASSWDTWETQY
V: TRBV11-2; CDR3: ASSLDNWVGNIQY
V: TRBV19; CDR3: ASSIVGLTDTQY
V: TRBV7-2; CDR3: ASTLGFSTYNEQF